This passage covers 7 T cell receptor beta chains from one sample sequenced in a study of blood T cell repertoires in COVID-19. Profiling relied on immunoSEQ multiplex PCR, and the TCRdb table lists in-frame clones only, not all of them. Of 95,000 to 100,000 clones listed, 85% to 95% are singletons. Sequenced: peripheral blood. Receptor source: a man aged 45-65 years with active COVID-19.

This chain joins TRBV5-1 and TRBJ1-1; TRBD1 might be the D (5 bases). V was pared by 2 bases and J by 7 bases, with 15 bases between. CDR3 length: 14 residues. The germline V gene has CDR1 SGHRS and CDR2 YFSETQ. CDR3 DNA: TGCGCCAGCAGCTTAGGGGCAGGGAAAGGTGAAGCTTTCTTT. It is translated as CASSLGAGKGEAFF. The whole variable domain, filled in from reference TRBV5-1 and TRBJ1-1, reads KAGVTQTPRYLIKTRGQQVTLSCSPISGHRSVSWYQQTPGQGLQFLFEYFSETQRNKGNFPGRFSGRQFSNSRSEMNVSTLELGDSALYLCASSLGAGKGEAFFGQGTRLTVV.

The chain employs TRBV6-6 and TRBJ2-7; TRBD1 agrees at 10 bases. J gave up 6 bases and V 8 bases, and 7 bases lay outside the gene matches. The V gene's germline CDR1 is MNHNY and CDR2 SVGAGI (reference sequence). CDR3 size: 13 residues. Here the CDR3 reads CASRGQGFVEQYF. The CDR3 DNA sequence: TGTGCCAGCCGGGGACAGGGGTTTGTCGAGCAGTACTTC.

This clone was counted a single time. V gene TRBV6-5 combines with J gene TRBJ1-5; possibly TRBD1 for D (6 bases). V shed 6 bases and J shed 9 bases, with 21 bases lying between them. Germline loops: CDR1 MNHEY, CDR2 SVGAGI. CDR3 length equals 15 residues. The CDR3 spells CASSHTGIGLWPQHF. The CDR3 coding sequence is TGTGCCAGCAGCCATACAGGGATCGGTCTATGGCCCCAGCATTTT.

CDR3 region: CASGSPGTGGRNTEAFF. The DNA of the CDR3 is TGTGCCAGCGGTAGTCCCGGGACAGGCGGACGTAACACTGAAGCTTTCTTT. This chain joins TRBV28 and TRBJ1-1, with TRBD1 matching over 8 bases. Germline trimming cut 8 bases from V and 2 bases from J; bases unmatched to any gene: 16. Germline-derived CDR1 and CDR2 are MDHEN and SYDVKM. The CDR3 length is 17 residues. Drawing the rest from reference TRBV28 and TRBJ1-1, the complete variable domain is DVKVTQSSRYLVKRTGEKVFLECVQDMDHENMFWYRQDPGLGLRLIYFSYDVKMKEKGDIPEGYSVSREKKERFSLILESASTNQTSMYLCASGSPGTGGRNTEAFFGQGTRLTVV.

The chain carries TRBV18 and TRBJ2-3; 8 bases are shared with TRBD2. Trimming cost V 2 bases and J 2 bases; bases outside gene matches: 6. The germline gives CDR1 KGHSH, CDR2 LQKENI. This CDR3 region has 16 residues. CDR3 nucleotide sequence: TGTGCCAGCTCACCATATTCGACTAGCGTCACAGATACGCAGTATTTT. Encoded protein: CASSPYSTSVTDTQYF.

The gene calls are TRBV7-9 and TRBJ1-4; 9 positions match TRBD1. Trimming cost V 3 bases and J 8 bases; bases outside gene matches: 4. Germline values: CDR1 SEHNR, CDR2 FQNEAQ (reference sequence). The CDR3 sequence is 14 residues long. The CDR3 here is CASSFTGTGEKLFF. For the CDR3, the DNA is TGTGCCAGCAGCTTTACCGGGACAGGGGAAAAACTGTTTTTT.

The rearrangement joins TRBV5-1 to TRBJ1-2; 10 nucleotides agree with TRBD1. V shed 0 bases and J 8 bases; nucleotides not matched to a gene: 7. The CDR3 runs 15 residues. Germline V gene data show CDR1 as SGHRS and CDR2 as YFSETQ. The CDR3 DNA reads as TGCGCCAGCAGCTTGGACACCGGGACAGGGGTCGGCTACACCTTC. It specifies CASSLDTGTGVGYTF.